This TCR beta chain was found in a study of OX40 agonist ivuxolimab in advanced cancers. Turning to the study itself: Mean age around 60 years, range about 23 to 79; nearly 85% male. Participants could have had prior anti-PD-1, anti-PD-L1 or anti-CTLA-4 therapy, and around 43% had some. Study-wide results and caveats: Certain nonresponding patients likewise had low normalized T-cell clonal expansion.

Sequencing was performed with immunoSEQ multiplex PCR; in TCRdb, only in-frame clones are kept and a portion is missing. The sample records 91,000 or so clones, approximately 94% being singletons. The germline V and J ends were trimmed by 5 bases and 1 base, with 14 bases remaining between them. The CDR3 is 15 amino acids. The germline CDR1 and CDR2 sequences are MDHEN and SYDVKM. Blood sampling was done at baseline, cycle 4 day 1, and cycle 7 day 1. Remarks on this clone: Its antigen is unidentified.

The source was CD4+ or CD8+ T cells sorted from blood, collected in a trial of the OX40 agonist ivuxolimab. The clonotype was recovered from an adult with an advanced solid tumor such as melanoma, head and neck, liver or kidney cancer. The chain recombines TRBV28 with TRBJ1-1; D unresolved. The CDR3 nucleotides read TGTGCCAGCAGTCCTGTGGCTCGGTCGAACACTGAAGCTTTCTTT. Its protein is CASSPVARSNTEAFF.